Sequencing of this T cell receptor (beta chain) was carried out in a study of CD8 T cells in ankylosing spondylitis. This clonotype was seen more than once but under ten times. Its antigen is currently unknown. This CDR3 is 13 amino acids long. Between the trimmed V and J ends, which lost 0 bases and 6 bases, there was a span of 9 bases. Germline CDR1 is SGHRS and CDR2 is YFSETQ. A single record per CDR3 protein comes from TCRdb applying MiXCR to the 5' RACE reads. The sample comprises about 800,000 distinct CDR3 sequences, roughly 12% of which are singletons, and 0.51% rests with the top ten. The study's findings and limits: Matched ankylosing spondylitis synovial fluid reportedly showed significant enrichment of disease-linked clones. Disease-linked clones, CD8+, were relatively rare in peripheral blood. Roughly eight highly homologous variants made up a TCR beta motif that seemed to typify ankylosing spondylitis blood.

Sequenced sample: blood, either unsorted or a sorted T cell fraction (not recorded which). The sequence came from a male donor with ankylosing spondylitis. This chain links TRBV5-1 with TRBJ1-2; D uncertain. The CDR3 region is CASSLDRGNGYTF. As DNA, the CDR3 is TGCGCCAGCAGCTTGGATCGAGGAAATGGCTACACCTTC.